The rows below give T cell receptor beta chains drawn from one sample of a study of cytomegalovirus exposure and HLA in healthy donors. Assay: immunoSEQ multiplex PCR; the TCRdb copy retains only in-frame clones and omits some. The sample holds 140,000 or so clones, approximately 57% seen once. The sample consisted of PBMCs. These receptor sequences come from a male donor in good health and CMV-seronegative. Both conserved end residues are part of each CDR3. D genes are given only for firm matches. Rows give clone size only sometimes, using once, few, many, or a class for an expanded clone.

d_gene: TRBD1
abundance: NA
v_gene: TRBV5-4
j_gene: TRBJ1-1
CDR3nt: TGTGCCAGCAGATCCGACAGGGTGGTTAACACTGAAGCTTTCTTT
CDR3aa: CASRSDRVVNTEAFF

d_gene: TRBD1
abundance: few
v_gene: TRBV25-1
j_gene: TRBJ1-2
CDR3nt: TGTGCCAGCAGTGAAAGTAGGACAGGGGGCTACTATGGCTACACCTTC
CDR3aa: CASSESRTGGYYGYTF

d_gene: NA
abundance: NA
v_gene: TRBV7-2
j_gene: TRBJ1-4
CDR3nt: TGTGCCAGCAGCTTAGATTCAGAAAAACTGTTTTTT
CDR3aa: CASSLDSEKLFF

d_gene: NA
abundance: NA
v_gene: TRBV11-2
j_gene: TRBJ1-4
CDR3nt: TGTGCCAGCAGCTTAGATCCCGGGGAAAAACTGTTTTTT
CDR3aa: CASSLDPGEKLFF

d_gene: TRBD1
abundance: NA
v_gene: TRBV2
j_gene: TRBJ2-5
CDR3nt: TGTGCCACCTCCGGGACAGGGGCAGGGGAGACCCAGTACTTC
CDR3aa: CATSGTGAGETQYF

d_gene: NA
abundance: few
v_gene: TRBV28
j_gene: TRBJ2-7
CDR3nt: TGTGCCAGCACAGGGCAAGAAGTATCCTACGAGCAGTACTTC
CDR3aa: CASTGQEVSYEQYF

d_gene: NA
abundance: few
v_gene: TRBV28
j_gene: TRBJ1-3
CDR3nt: TGTGCCAGCAGTTTAGGGGGGATACCTGGAAACACCATATATTTT
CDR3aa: CASSLGGIPGNTIYF

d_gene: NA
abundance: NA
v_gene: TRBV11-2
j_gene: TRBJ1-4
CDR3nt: TGTGCCAGCAGCACCAGGGTAACGGATGAAAAACTGTTTTTT
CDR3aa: CASSTRVTDEKLFF

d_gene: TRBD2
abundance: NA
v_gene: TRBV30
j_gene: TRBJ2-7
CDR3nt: TGTGCCTGGAGTGTACAATGGGGAGGGGTTGCTGACGAGCAGTACTTC
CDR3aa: CAWSVQWGGVADEQYF

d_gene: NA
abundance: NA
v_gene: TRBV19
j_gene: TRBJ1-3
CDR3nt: TGTGCCAGTGAGGACAGAACTGGAAACACCATATATTTT
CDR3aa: CASEDRTGNTIYF

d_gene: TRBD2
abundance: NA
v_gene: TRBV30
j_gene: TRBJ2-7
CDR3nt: TGTGCCTGGAGTCCAAGGGGCCGGGGGGATGGGGCCGAGCAGTACTTC
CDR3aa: CAWSPRGRGDGAEQYF

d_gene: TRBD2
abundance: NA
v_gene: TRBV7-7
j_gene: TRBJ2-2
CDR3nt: TGTGCTAGCAGCCCGCGTAGCGGGGGTAACACCGGGGAGCTGTTTTTT
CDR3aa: CASSPRSGGNTGELFF

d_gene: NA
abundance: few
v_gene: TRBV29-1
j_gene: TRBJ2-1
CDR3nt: TGCAGCGTTGTAGGCTCTTGGCGGGTTGGTTCCTACAATGAGCAGTTCTTC
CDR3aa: CSVVGSWRVGSYNEQFF

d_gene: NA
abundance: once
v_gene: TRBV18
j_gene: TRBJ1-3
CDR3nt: TGTGCCAGCTCACCGGCCTCTGGAAACACCATATATTTT
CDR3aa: CASSPASGNTIYF

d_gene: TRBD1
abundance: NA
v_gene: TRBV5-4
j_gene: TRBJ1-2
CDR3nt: TGTGCCAGCAGCTTGGGGGGGGACAGGGGTGCAGACACCTTC
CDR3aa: CASSLGGDRGADTF

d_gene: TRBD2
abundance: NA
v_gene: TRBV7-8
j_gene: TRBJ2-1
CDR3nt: TGTGCCAGCAGCTTTTTAACTAGCGGGGTGGATGAGCAGTTCTTC
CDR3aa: CASSFLTSGVDEQFF